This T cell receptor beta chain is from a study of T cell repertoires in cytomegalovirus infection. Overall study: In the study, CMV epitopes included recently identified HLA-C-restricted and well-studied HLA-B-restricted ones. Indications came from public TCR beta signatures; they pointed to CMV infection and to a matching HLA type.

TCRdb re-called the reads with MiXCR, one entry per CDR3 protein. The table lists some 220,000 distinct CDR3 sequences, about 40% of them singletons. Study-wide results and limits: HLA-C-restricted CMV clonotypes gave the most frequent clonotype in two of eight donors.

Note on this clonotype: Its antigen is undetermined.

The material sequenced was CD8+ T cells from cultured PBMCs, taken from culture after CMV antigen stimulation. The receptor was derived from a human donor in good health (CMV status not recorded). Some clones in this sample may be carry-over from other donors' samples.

In DNA, the CDR3 is TGTGCCAGCAGCTCCTCCGGGCGGATGAACACTGAAGCTTTCTTT. This translates into CASSSSGRMNTEAFF. The chain links TRBV9 to TRBJ1-1, with no clear D. The CDR3 length is 15 residues. Trimming removed 4 bases at V and 0 bases at J, with 13 bases between. Germline V gene lookup returns CDR1 SGDLS and CDR2 YYNGEE.